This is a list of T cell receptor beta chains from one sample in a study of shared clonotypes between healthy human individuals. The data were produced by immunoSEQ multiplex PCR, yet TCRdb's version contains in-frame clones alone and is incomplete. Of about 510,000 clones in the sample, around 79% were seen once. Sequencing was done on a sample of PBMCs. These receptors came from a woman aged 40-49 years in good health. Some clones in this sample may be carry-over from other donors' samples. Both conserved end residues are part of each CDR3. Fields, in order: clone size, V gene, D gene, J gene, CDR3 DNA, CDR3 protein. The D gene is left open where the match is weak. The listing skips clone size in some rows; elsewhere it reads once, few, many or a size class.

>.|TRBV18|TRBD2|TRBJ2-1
TGTGCCAGCTCACCACCCCTAGCGGGGAGCTCCTACAATGAGCAGTTCTTC
CASSPPLAGSSYNEQFF
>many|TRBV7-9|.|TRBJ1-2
TGTGCCAGCAGCCACGCCGTTTCTAACTATGGCTACACCTTC
CASSHAVSNYGYTF
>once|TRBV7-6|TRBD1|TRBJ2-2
TGTGCCAGCAGCTTGGGACAGGGGTGGCCCGGGGAGCTGTTTTTT
CASSLGQGWPGELFF
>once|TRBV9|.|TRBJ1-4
TGTGCCAGCAGCCCCCACCTCGCCGCGGGACGAAATGAAAAACTGTTTTTT
CASSPHLAAGRNEKLFF
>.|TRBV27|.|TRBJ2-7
TGTGCCAGCAGTTTTTCAGCGTTCAACGAGCAGTACTTC
CASSFSAFNEQYF
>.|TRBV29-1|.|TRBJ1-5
TGCAGCGTTGGACAGTTCGTCAATCAGCCCCAGCATTTC
CSVGQFVNQPQHF
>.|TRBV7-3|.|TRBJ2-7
TGTGCCAGCAGCCCCCTAGGCGGATACGAGCAGTACTTC
CASSPLGGYEQYF
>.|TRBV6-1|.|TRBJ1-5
TGTGCCAGCAGTGATCCATCTTTTAGCAATCAGCCCCAGCATTTT
CASSDPSFSNQPQHF
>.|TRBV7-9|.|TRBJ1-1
TGTGCCAGCAGCTCCGCCGGCCGCAGGGCTTTCTTT
CASSSAGRRAFF
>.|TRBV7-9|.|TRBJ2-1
TGTGCCAGCAGCTTTGGTGCCCTAGTTCAAGAGCAGTTCTTC
CASSFGALVQEQFF
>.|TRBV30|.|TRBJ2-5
TGTGCCTGGAGTGTGTCATTGGAGACCCAGTACTTC
CAWSVSLETQYF